Each of the 31 T cell receptor beta chains below was sequenced from the same sample in a study of T cell responses to AZD1222 COVID-19 vaccine. Clones were read by immunoSEQ multiplex PCR, and TCRdb kept only the in-frame ones, dropping some. Here the sample spans 130,000 to 150,000 clones, approximately 90% being singletons. The sample consisted of peripheral blood, taken on day 0 of AZD1222 vaccination. These receptors all come from an adult in good health.

The gene calls are TRBV2 and TRBJ1-5; D remains unclear. V shed 4 bases and J shed 6 bases, with 13 bases lying between them. CDR1 is SNHLY and CDR2 is FYNNEI in the germline V gene. The CDR3 totals 14 residues. The CDR3 spells CASSGSTAVQPQHF. The CDR3 DNA reads as TGTGCCAGCAGTGGAAGTACCGCCGTTCAGCCCCAGCATTTT.

This clone was counted once. CDR3 amino acids: CASSYVLYSNQPQHF. CDR3 bases: TGTGCCAGCAGTTACGTCCTTTATAGCAATCAGCCCCAGCATTTT. The chain is built from TRBV6-2 or TRBV6-3 and TRBJ1-5; no definite D call. The CDR3 is made up of 15 amino acids. Trimming pared 2 bases from V and 0 bases from J, leaving 8 bases between. CDR1 MNHEY and CDR2 SVGEGT come from the germline V gene.

The chain carries TRBV19 and TRBJ1-6; D gene uncertain. This CDR3 comprises 13 residues. The V gene lost 8 bases and the J gene lost 7 bases, with 12 bases spanning the gap. Per the germline V gene, CDR1 is LNHDA and CDR2 is SQIVND (reference sequence). CDR3 nucleotide sequence: TGTGCCAGTCTCTCTACAGCGAATTCACCCCTCCACTTT. Translated, it gives CASLSTANSPLHF.

This rearrangement joins TRBV5-4 to TRBJ2-1, with D maybe TRBD1 (5 bases). The germline CDR1 and CDR2 sequences are SGHNT and YYREEE (reference sequence). Trimming pared 2 bases from V and 9 bases from J, leaving 12 bases between. This CDR3 has 13 residues. The CDR3 is CASSFTGSSEQFF. The CDR3, as DNA: TGTGCCAGCAGCTTTACAGGATCTAGTGAGCAGTTCTTC.

Many counts were recorded for this clone. The chain links TRBV5-5 to TRBJ1-2; D is ambiguous. Per the germline V gene, CDR1 is SGHKS and CDR2 is YYEKEE (reference sequence). Between the trimmed V and J ends, which lost 7 bases and 7 bases, there was a span of 23 bases. CDR3 size: 15 residues. CDR3 DNA: TGTGCCAGCGAGAGGTCCGCGGGAGTGGTAGGTGGCTACACCTTC. Protein sequence: CASERSAGVVGGYTF.

Only one count was recorded for this clone. The chain recombines TRBV19 with TRBJ1-1, with no clear D. V was shortened by 3 bases and J by 2 bases, with 7 bases between the two germline ends. CDR1 and CDR2 (germline): LNHDA, SQIVND (reference sequence). This CDR3 is built from 13 residues. CDR3 sequence: CASSIQPNTEAFF. The CDR3 coding sequence is TGTGCCAGTAGTATTCAACCAAACACTGAAGCTTTCTTT.

V is TRBV7-2 and J is TRBJ1-1; TRBD1 matches at 8 bases. Looked up from germline, CDR1 is SGHTA and CDR2 is FQGNSA. CDR3 size: 14 residues. V shed 3 bases and J 4 bases; nucleotides not matched to a gene: 4. The CDR3 bases are TGTGCCAGCAGCTTCGACAGGGGACGCACTGAAGCTTTCTTT. This codes for CASSFDRGRTEAFF.

The rearrangement joins TRBV9 to TRBJ1-2, with D maybe TRBD1 (5 bases). This CDR3 is built from 14 residues. Trimming stripped 0 bases from V and 8 bases from J, with 14 bases between. The germline gives CDR1 SGDLS, CDR2 YYNGEE. CDR3 nucleotide sequence: TGTGCCAGCAGCGTAGGCACAGGCCAAGTGGGCTACACCTTC. Translating gives CASSVGTGQVGYTF.

The CDR3 bases are TGTGCCAGCAGTTTACCGACCGGGACAGGGGGAGCAGATACGCAGTATTTT. This encodes CASSLPTGTGGADTQYF. The chain recombines TRBV27 with TRBJ2-3; TRBD1 matches 11 bases. Per germline, CDR1 MNHEY and CDR2 SMNVEV (reference sequence). The CDR3 has 17 amino acids. V trimming: 2 bases; J trimming: 4 bases; junction bases outside the gene matches: 8.

This sequence joins TRBV6-1 and TRBJ2-1; 8 bases map to TRBD1. V shed 4 bases, J shed 2 bases, and the junction held 7 bases outside the gene matches. Looked up from germline, CDR1 is MNHNS and CDR2 is SASEGT. CDR3 length: 16 residues. This CDR3 reads CASSGSGGPAYNEQFF. CDR3 DNA sequence: TGTGCCAGCAGTGGGTCAGGGGGCCCTGCCTACAATGAGCAGTTCTTC.

The V and J genes are TRBV5-6 and TRBJ2-7; 8 nucleotides line up with TRBD2. Germline V CDR1 and CDR2: SGHDT, YYEEEE. V was clipped by 5 bases and J by 3 bases; unmatched bases: 10. The CDR3 is made up of 15 amino acids. CDR3 amino acids: CASSSLSGAIYEQYF. The CDR3 coding sequence is TGTGCCAGCAGTTCCCTTAGCGGGGCGATCTACGAGCAGTACTTC.

The CDR3: CASSQDQGFEQFF. CDR3 sequence (DNA): TGCGCCAGCAGCCAAGATCAGGGCTTTGAGCAGTTCTTC. The V and J genes are TRBV4-1 and TRBJ2-1; maybe TRBD1 (5 bases). V shed 0 bases and J shed 9 bases, with 9 bases lying between them. This CDR3 region has 13 residues. Per the germline V gene, CDR1 is MGHRA and CDR2 is YSYEKL.

This clone was counted only a few times. DNA of the CDR3: TGTGCCACGCGAGGGGGCCTTGGCACTGAAGCTTTCTTT. Protein product: CATRGGLGTEAFF. V and J are TRBV6-5 and TRBJ1-1, with 7 bases lining up with TRBD1. The CDR3 spans 13 residues. Germline V gene data show CDR1 as MNHEY and CDR2 as SVGAGI. Trimming removed 10 bases from V and 4 bases from J; junction bases left unmatched: 9.

This chain links TRBV18 with TRBJ1-2; 7 bases align to TRBD1. Germline V lookup: CDR1 KGHSH, CDR2 LQKENI. The CDR3 runs to 14 residues. V gave up 3 bases and J gave up 7 bases; unmatched junction bases: 8. The CDR3 nucleotides are TGTGCCAGCTCACCGCGGGTGGAGGGGGCTGGCTACACCTTC. Encoded protein: CASSPRVEGAGYTF.

This sequence joins TRBV30 and TRBJ2-7; D might be TRBD2 (5 bases). Trimming removed 4 bases from V and 0 bases from J, with 13 bases in between. The CDR3 runs 14 residues. Germline V gives CDR1 GTSNPN, CDR2 SVGIG (reference sequence). CDR3 coding DNA: TGTGCCTGGATGACCGGGGTAAGCTCCTACGAGCAGTACTTC. Its protein product is CAWMTGVSSYEQYF.

This clone was counted once. The genes are TRBV30 and TRBJ1-4; D uncertain. Germline V lookup: CDR1 GTSNPN, CDR2 SVGIG (reference sequence). V lost 2 bases and J lost 7, with 11 bases in between. The CDR3 is 13 residues long. CDR3 nucleotide sequence: TGTGCCTGGAGTTTTACAGTTCCTGAAAAACTGTTTTTT. As protein: CAWSFTVPEKLFF.

The chain has TRBV5-1 and TRBJ1-3, with D perhaps TRBD1 (5 bases). Trimming removed 2 bases from V and 2 bases from J, with 8 bases in between. Germline CDR1 reads SGHRS; CDR2 reads YFSETQ. The CDR3 runs 14 residues. CDR3 sequence (DNA): TGCGCCAGCAGCTTTGGGGGAACTGGAAACACCATATATTTT. The encoded protein is CASSFGGTGNTIYF.

The CDR3 protein is CAVWEGGREVDTGELFF. The CDR3 nucleotides are TGTGCCGTGTGGGAAGGGGGCAGAGAAGTCGACACCGGGGAGCTGTTTTTT. This rearrangement joins TRBV30 to TRBJ2-2, with TRBD1 matching 7 bases. Germline assignment: CDR1 GTSNPN and CDR2 SVGIG (reference sequence). Losses at the gene ends were 8 bases for V and 3 bases for J; bases not matched to a gene: 18. The CDR3 loop spans 17 amino acids. Based on the CDR3 plus reference TRBV30 and TRBJ2-2, the full variable domain is SQTIHQWPATLVQPVGSPLSLECTVEGTSNPNLYWYRQAAGRGLQLLFYSVGIGQISSEVPQNLSASRPQDRQFILSSKKLLLSDSGFYLCAVWEGGREVDTGELFFGEGSRLTVL.

This clone appeared once. The CDR3, as DNA: TGTGCCAGCTCATATAGCGGGGGGCAGTACGAGCAGTACTTC. Protein product: CASSYSGGQYEQYF. V usage is TRBV18 and J usage is TRBJ2-7, with 10 bases matching TRBD2. This CDR3 has 14 amino acids. Germline assignment: CDR1 KGHSH and CDR2 LQKENI. The V and J ends lost 5 bases and 4 bases, in that order; junction bases with no gene match: 5.

The V call is TRBV2, the J call TRBJ2-1; the D is unclear. Trimming pared 5 bases from V and 4 bases from J, leaving 3 bases between. CDR3 length equals 11 residues. The germline V gene encodes CDR1 SNHLY and CDR2 FYNNEI. This chain's CDR3 is CASSSYNEQFF. The DNA of the CDR3 is TGTGCCAGCAGTTCGTACAATGAGCAGTTCTTC. Filled out from reference TRBV2 and TRBJ2-1, the complete variable domain reads EPEVTQTPSHQVTQMGQEVILRCVPISNHLYFYWYRQILGQKVEFLVSFYNNEISEKSEIFDDQFSVERPDGSNFTLKIRSTKLEDSAMYFCASSSYNEQFFGPGTRLTVL.

This chain uses TRBV18 with TRBJ1-2, with 9 bases matching TRBD1. The J segment lost 2 bases and the V segment lost 3 bases, leaving 4 bases of the junction unmatched. CDR1 and CDR2 from the germline V gene are KGHSH and LQKENI. This CDR3 has 15 residues. CDR3 in amino acids: CASSPAGTGNYGYTF. CDR3 DNA sequence: TGTGCCAGCTCACCGGCCGGGACAGGGAACTATGGCTACACCTTC. Looking up the rest from reference TRBV18 and TRBJ1-2 gives the full variable domain: NAGVMQNPRHLVRRRGQEARLRCSPMKGHSHVYWYRQLPEEGLKFMVYLQKENIIDESGMPKERFSAEFPKEGPSILRIQQVVRGDSAAYFCASSPAGTGNYGYTFGSGTRLTVV.

The genes are TRBV9 and TRBJ2-1; D is ambiguous. Germline assignment: CDR1 SGDLS and CDR2 YYNGEE. The length of the CDR3 is 15 residues. The germline V and J ends were trimmed by 4 bases and 1 base, with 12 bases remaining between them. The CDR3 reads CASSRRGVSYNEQFF. DNA of the CDR3: TGTGCCAGCAGCAGAAGAGGAGTTTCCTACAATGAGCAGTTCTTC.

V is TRBV28 and J is TRBJ1-3; D is uncertain. The CDR3 covers 14 residues. V dropped 8 bases and J dropped 0 bases, with 11 bases sitting between them. Germline V CDR1 and CDR2: MDHEN, SYDVKM. This CDR3 is CASSGPYSGNTIYF. CDR3 nucleotide sequence: TGTGCCAGCTCCGGTCCGTACTCTGGAAACACCATATATTTT. The full variable domain, with the rest looked up from reference TRBV28 and TRBJ1-3, is DVKVTQSSRYLVKRTGEKVFLECVQDMDHENMFWYRQDPGLGLRLIYFSYDVKMKEKGDIPEGYSVSREKKERFSLILESASTNQTSMYLCASSGPYSGNTIYFGEGSWLTVV.

The chain couples TRBV9 to TRBJ1-1; 10 nucleotides match TRBD1. This CDR3 comprises 15 residues. Losses at the gene ends were 4 bases for V and 4 bases for J; bases not matched to a gene: 7. CDR1 and CDR2 from the germline V gene are SGDLS and YYNGEE. CDR3 sequence: CASSTRQGAITEAFF. The CDR3 DNA is TGTGCCAGCAGCACTAGACAGGGGGCAATCACTGAAGCTTTCTTT. The variable domain in full, with the rest retrieved from reference TRBV9 and TRBJ1-1, is DSGVTQTPKHLITATGQRVTLRCSPRSGDLSVYWYQQSLDQGLQFLIQYYNGEERAKGNILERFSAQQFPDLHSELNLSSLELGDSALYFCASSTRQGAITEAFFGQGTRLTVV.

The sample holds a few counts of this clone. This sequence joins TRBV6-5 and TRBJ1-1, with D maybe TRBD1 (5 bases). In germline, CDR1 is MNHEY, CDR2 SVGAGI. CDR3 length equals 13 residues. Trimming left V 3 bases short and J 11 bases short, with 16 bases between. In DNA, the CDR3 is TGTGCCAGCAGTTATCAGGGTACGGCTTCGGCTTTCTTT. Its translation: CASSYQGTASAFF.

The rearrangement joins TRBV5-1 to TRBJ1-1, with D possibly matching TRBD1 (5 bases). Germline V lookup: CDR1 SGHRS, CDR2 YFSETQ. This CDR3 has 13 residues. Deletions cut 0 bases from V and 6 bases from J, with 9 bases between. CDR3 protein: CASSLEGRAEAFF. The CDR3 DNA reads TGCGCCAGCAGCTTGGAGGGGAGGGCTGAAGCTTTCTTT.

The chain combines TRBV6-5 with TRBJ1-1; D gene ambiguous. CDR1 and CDR2 from the germline V gene are MNHEY and SVGAGI. The CDR3 consists of 15 residues. V was cut by 6 bases and J by 1 base, with 15 bases left in between. CDR3 sequence: CASSSARTRNTEAFF. The CDR3 DNA follows: TGTGCCAGCAGCTCCGCCCGAACACGGAACACTGAAGCTTTCTTT.

The V and J genes are TRBV7-8 and TRBJ2-6; TRBD1 might be the D (5 bases). This CDR3 spans 15 amino acids. Trimming cost V 2 bases and J 1 base, with 6 bases left between them. The V gene's germline CDR1 is SGHVS and CDR2 FQNEAQ. CDR3 nucleotides: TGTGCCAGCAGCTTACCAGGGTCTGGGGCCAACGTCCTGACTTTC. Translation: CASSLPGSGANVLTF.

The sample holds a few counts of this clone. The CDR3 DNA sequence: TGTGCCACCAGTGATAACAGGGGAGGCCAGCCCCAGCATTTT. Translated, it gives CATSDNRGGQPQHF. V usage is TRBV24-1 and J usage is TRBJ1-5; TRBD1 agrees at 7 bases. With 3 bases clipped from V and 7 bases from J, the junction kept 5 bases outside the gene matches. The CDR3 spans 14 residues. Germline CDR1 KGHDR, CDR2 SFDVKD.

J is TRBJ1-6 and V is TRBV28; 9 positions agree with TRBD1. Germline V lookup: CDR1 MDHEN, CDR2 SYDVKM. V was pared by 5 bases and J by 9 bases, with 5 bases of the junction left unmatched. The CDR3 loop spans 14 amino acids. The CDR3 loop is CASSKGDRASPLHF. The CDR3, as DNA: TGTGCCAGCAGTAAAGGGGACAGGGCTTCACCCCTCCACTTT.

The CDR3 is CASSSARGADKPQHF. The CDR3 nucleotides are TGTGCCAGCAGTTCCGCCAGGGGGGCTGACAAGCCCCAGCATTTT. This chain connects TRBV6-2 or TRBV6-3 to TRBJ1-5, with 7 bases that match TRBD1. V shed 4 bases and J 8 bases; nucleotides not matched to a gene: 11. Germline assignment: CDR1 MNHEY and CDR2 SVGEGT. The CDR3 consists of 15 residues.